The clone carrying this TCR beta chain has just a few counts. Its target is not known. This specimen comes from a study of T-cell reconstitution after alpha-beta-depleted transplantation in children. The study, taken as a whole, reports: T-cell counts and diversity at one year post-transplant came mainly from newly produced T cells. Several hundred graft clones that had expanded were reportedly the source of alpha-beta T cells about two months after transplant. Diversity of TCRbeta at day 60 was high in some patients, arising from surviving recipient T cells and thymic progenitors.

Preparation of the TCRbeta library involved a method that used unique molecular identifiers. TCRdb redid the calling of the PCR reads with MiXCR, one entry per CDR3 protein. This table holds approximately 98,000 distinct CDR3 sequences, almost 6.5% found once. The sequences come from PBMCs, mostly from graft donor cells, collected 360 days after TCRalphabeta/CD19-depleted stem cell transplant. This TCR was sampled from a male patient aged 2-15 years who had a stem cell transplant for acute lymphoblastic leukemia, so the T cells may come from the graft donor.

As DNA, the CDR3 is TGTGCCAGCCAGGGATGGGGTCCCGGGGAGCTGTTTTTT. Protein product: CASQGWGPGELFF. The genes are TRBV9 and TRBJ2-2, with D possibly matching TRBD1 (5 bases). The germline V and J ends were trimmed by 7 bases and 6 bases, with 13 bases remaining between them. CDR1 and CDR2 (germline): SGDLS, YYNGEE. The CDR3 spans 13 residues.